A single sample gave rise to the 8 T cell receptor beta chains below, sequenced in a study of OX40 agonist ivuxolimab in advanced cancers. Method: immunoSEQ multiplex PCR; TCRdb's copy keeps in-frame clones and lacks some. The sample has tens of thousands of clones, about 80% seen once. The specimen comprised CD4+ or CD8+ T cells sorted from blood, sampled in a trial of the OX40 agonist ivuxolimab. The receptors shown here come from an adult with an advanced solid tumor such as melanoma, head and neck, liver or kidney cancer.

This chain uses TRBV5-1 with TRBJ2-2; D uncertain. The germline V gene has CDR1 SGHRS and CDR2 YFSETQ. V was shortened by 3 bases and J by 1 base, with 1 base between the two germline ends. This CDR3 has 12 residues. CDR3 region: CASSWNTGELFF. The CDR3 DNA is TGCGCCAGCAGCTGGAACACCGGGGAGCTGTTTTTT.

The genes are TRBV2 and TRBJ2-7; possible D gene TRBD1, 6 bases. V shed 6 bases and J shed 2 bases, with 23 bases lying between them. The CDR3 runs to 17 residues. Germline-derived CDR1 and CDR2 are SNHLY and FYNNEI. The CDR3 DNA follows: TGTGCCAGCAGGCTCAAGGGTGGACAGAGAAACACCTACGAGCAGTACTTC. Its translation is CASRLKGGQRNTYEQYF.

J is TRBJ2-1 and V is TRBV7-9, with 10 bases fitting TRBD2. CDR3 length: 16 residues. Germline CDR1 is SEHNR and CDR2 is FQNEAQ (reference sequence). V shed 4 bases, J shed 6 bases, and the junction held 9 bases outside the gene matches. The chain's CDR3 is CASSWELAGSPNEQFF. CDR3 nucleotide sequence: TGTGCCAGCAGCTGGGAACTAGCGGGGAGCCCCAATGAGCAGTTCTTC.

The chain is built from TRBV13 and TRBJ2-1; TRBD2 agrees at 11 bases. CDR1 and CDR2 (germline): PRHDT, FYEKMQ (reference sequence). Trimming cost V 6 bases and J 8 bases; bases outside gene matches: 9. This CDR3 spans 15 amino acids. CDR3 region: CASRTTSGGVDEQFF. The CDR3 DNA sequence: TGTGCCAGCAGAACCACTAGCGGGGGAGTTGATGAGCAGTTCTTC. The full variable domain, in which reference TRBV13 and TRBJ2-1 provide the parts outside the CDR3, is AAGVIQSPRHLIKEKRETATLKCYPIPRHDTVYWYQQGPGQDPQFLISFYEKMQSDKGSIPDRFSAQQFSDYHSELNMSSLELGDSALYFCASRTTSGGVDEQFFGPGTRLTVL.

The rearrangement links TRBV15 to TRBJ1-1; D unclear. The V end lost 4 bases, the J end lost 4 bases, and 19 bases lay between the germline ends. In germline, CDR1 is LNHNV, CDR2 YYDKDF (reference sequence). The CDR3 has 16 amino acids. CDR3: CATSKYSGQGPTEAFF. CDR3 nucleotide sequence: TGTGCCACCAGCAAATACTCCGGCCAAGGGCCCACTGAAGCTTTCTTT.

This rearrangement joins TRBV7-9 to TRBJ2-5; perhaps TRBD2 as D (6 bases). The CDR3 covers 14 residues. Trimming pared 5 bases from V and 2 bases from J, leaving 12 bases between. CDR1 is SEHNR and CDR2 is FQNEAQ in the germline V gene (reference sequence). In DNA, the CDR3 is TGTGCCAGCAGCAAGGCGGGGCAACAAGAGACCCAGTACTTC. Its translation is CASSKAGQQETQYF.

CDR3 nucleotides: TGTGCCAGCATGCTCGATAGCTATAATTCACCCCTCCACTTT. It specifies CASMLDSYNSPLHF. V gene TRBV2 combines with J gene TRBJ1-6, with unresolved D. The V end lost 7 bases, the J end lost 3 bases, and 10 bases lay between the germline ends. In germline, CDR1 is SNHLY, CDR2 FYNNEI. This CDR3 spans 14 amino acids.

The J gene is TRBJ1-2, the V gene TRBV4-1; 7 positions match TRBD1. This CDR3 is built from 15 residues. The V and J ends lost 0 bases and 4 bases, in that order; junction bases with no gene match: 5. Germline V gives CDR1 MGHRA, CDR2 YSYEKL. The CDR3 DNA reads as TGCGCCAGCAGCCAAGATTGGGACAGATCCTATGGCTACACCTTC. Protein sequence: CASSQDWDRSYGYTF.